This T cell receptor beta chain was found in a study of Tregs in tolerant kidney transplant recipients. Notes on this clone: Its antigen is not identified.

FACS sorting followed a roughly six-day coculture of CFSE-labeled recipient PBMCs with irradiated graft donor PBMCs. Produced via immunoSEQ multiplex PCR; TCRdb's table is partial and in-frame only. In the table there are some 15,000 clones, more than 50% of which are singletons. Germline values: CDR1 SGHTA, CDR2 FQGNSA. With 5 bases removed from V and 11 bases from J, the gap between germline ends came to 14 bases. This CDR3 contains 12 residues. The chain uses TRBV7-2 and TRBJ2-3; D gene ambiguous. This TCR came from a human patient who received a combined kidney and bone marrow transplant. The material was CD4+ T cells from blood cultured with allogeneic cells, obtained before the transplant. In DNA form, the CDR3 reads TGTGCCAGCAGCCTGACGCCGGAGAAGCAGTATTTT. It yields the protein CASSLTPEKQYF.